This T cell receptor (beta chain) stems from a study of T cell repertoires in cytomegalovirus infection. TCRdb recomputed calls from the reads with MiXCR, one row per CDR3 protein. The data show about 460,000 distinct CDR3 sequences, with approximately 10% seen just once and roughly a tenth held by the top ten. This clonotype came up many times. The CDR3 runs to 13 residues. Germline CDR1 and CDR2: LNHDA and SQIVND (reference sequence). V was shortened by 1 base and J by 5 bases, with 6 bases between the two germline ends. The chain combines TRBV19 with TRBJ1-5; D uncertain. The sequencing input was PBMCs. The sequence derives from a human donor in good health (CMV status not recorded). Some clones in this sample may be carry-over from other donors' samples. CDR3 protein: CASSIGGDQPQHF. As DNA, the CDR3 is TGTGCCAGTAGTATAGGCGGGGATCAGCCCCAGCATTTT.